Following are 31 T cell receptor beta chains from one sample sequenced in a study of blood T cell repertoires in COVID-19. Profiling relied on immunoSEQ multiplex PCR, and the TCRdb table lists in-frame clones only, not all of them. The table has under 300,000 clones, roughly 90% seen once. The source material was peripheral blood. The receptor source for this set is a man in his 60s with acute or convalescent COVID-19.

This clone was detected only once. This chain uses TRBV5-5 with TRBJ2-7, with D unclear. The germline V and J ends were trimmed by 0 bases and 4 bases, with 5 bases remaining between them. This CDR3 has 12 residues. The germline V gene has CDR1 SGHKS and CDR2 YYEKEE (reference sequence). The CDR3 DNA reads TGTGCCAGCAGCTTGGACCAGTACGAGCAGTACTTC. Amino acid sequence: CASSLDQYEQYF.

The V and J genes are TRBV6-5 and TRBJ2-7; a weak D match, TRBD1 (6 bases). V lost 7 bases to trimming and J lost 0 bases, with 10 bases between them. In germline, CDR1 is MNHEY, CDR2 SVGAGI. The CDR3 totals 13 residues. This CDR3 reads CASTDRSSYEQYF. In DNA form, the CDR3 reads TGTGCCAGCACCGACAGGAGCTCCTACGAGCAGTACTTC.

The table lists this clone with a count of one. The chain carries TRBV29-1 and TRBJ1-1, with D possibly matching TRBD1 (6 bases). CDR1 SQVTM and CDR2 ANQGSEA come from the germline V gene. V was pared by 3 bases and J by 2 bases, with 13 bases between. This CDR3 has 14 amino acids. CDR3: CSVEADRLNTEAFF. CDR3 coding DNA: TGCAGCGTTGAGGCTGACAGGTTAAACACTGAAGCTTTCTTT. The entire variable domain, with the rest obtained from reference TRBV29-1 and TRBJ1-1, is as follows: SAVISQKPSRDICQRGTSLTIQCQVDSQVTMMFWYRQQPGQSLTLIATANQGSEATYESGFVIDKFPISRPNLTFSTLTVSNMSPEDSSIYLCSVEADRLNTEAFFGQGTRLTVV.

The rearrangement joins TRBV10-3 to TRBJ1-1; TRBD1 matches at 8 bases. With 4 bases clipped from V and 3 bases from J, the junction kept 10 bases outside the gene matches. The V gene's germline CDR1 is ENHRY and CDR2 SYGVKD. The CDR3 runs to 16 residues. The DNA of the CDR3 is TGTGCCATCAGTGCCGGACAGGGTCAGGCCTACACTGAAGCTTTCTTT. Amino acid sequence: CAISAGQGQAYTEAFF.

The chain employs TRBV5-4 and TRBJ2-3, with TRBD2 identical over 11 bases. CDR1 and CDR2 (germline): SGHNT, YYREEE (reference sequence). This CDR3 has 17 residues. J gave up 2 bases and V 4 bases, and 9 bases lay outside the gene matches. CDR3 loop: CASSLGLAGPFTDTQYF. CDR3 DNA sequence: TGTGCCAGCAGCCTAGGACTAGCGGGCCCCTTCACAGATACGCAGTATTTT. The full variable domain, its missing parts supplied by reference TRBV5-4 and TRBJ2-3, is ETGVTQSPTHLIKTRGQQVTLRCSSQSGHNTVSWYQQALGQGPQFIFQYYREEENGRGNFPPRFSGLQFPNYSSELNVNALELDDSALYLCASSLGLAGPFTDTQYFGPGTRLTVL.

The V call is TRBV10-3, the J call TRBJ2-7; 8 bases agree with TRBD1. The CDR3 contains 16 residues. Germline trimming cut 0 bases from V and 3 bases from J; bases unmatched to any gene: 7. The germline CDR1 and CDR2 sequences are ENHRY and SYGVKD. The CDR3 sequence is CAISESGVTGDYEQYF. In DNA form, the CDR3 reads TGTGCCATCAGTGAGTCTGGGGTGACAGGGGACTACGAGCAGTACTTC.

The CDR3 here is CASTQTANEKLFF. The CDR3 coding sequence is TGTGCCAGCACCCAGACAGCTAATGAAAAACTGTTTTTT. This chain uses TRBV12-3 or TRBV12-4 with TRBJ1-4; D perhaps matches TRBD1 (5 bases). Trimming left V 7 bases short and J 3 bases short, with 9 bases between. The CDR3 loop spans 13 amino acids.

The V call is TRBV18, the J call TRBJ2-2; no reliable D call. Germline V gives CDR1 KGHSH, CDR2 LQKENI. The V end lost 2 bases, the J end lost 1 base, and 8 bases lay between the germline ends. The length of the CDR3 is 15 residues. Here the CDR3 DNA reads TGTGCCAGCTCACCATTTGGAGAGAACACCGGGGAGCTGTTTTTT. Encoded protein: CASSPFGENTGELFF.

The rearrangement links TRBV9 to TRBJ2-7; 10 nucleotides agree with TRBD1. With V trimmed by 0 bases and J by 4 bases, 1 base remained unmatched. Germline lookup yields CDR1 SGDLS and CDR2 YYNGEE. The CDR3 covers 14 residues. Written as DNA, the CDR3 is TGTGCCAGCAGCGTAGGGGGACAGGGGTACGAGCAGTACTTC. This translates into CASSVGGQGYEQYF.

The rearrangement links TRBV12-3 or TRBV12-4 to TRBJ2-7, with a tentative D call TRBD2 (6 bases). This CDR3 region has 12 residues. Trimming removed 5 bases from V and 10 bases from J, with 15 bases in between. CDR3 sequence: CASSAGTLLQYF. In DNA, the CDR3 is TGTGCCAGCAGTGCCGGGACTCTTCTTCAGTACTTC.

This chain links TRBV11-2 with TRBJ1-6; the match to TRBD1 covers 12 bases. The CDR3 sequence is 18 residues long. The germline V gene has CDR1 SGHAT and CDR2 FQNNGV. Trimming took 6 bases from V and 6 from J; bases not matched to a gene: 12. DNA of the CDR3: TGTGCCAGCAGTCCCTCCGGGACAGGGGGCCCCTTTAATTCACCCCTCCACTTT. Its protein is CASSPSGTGGPFNSPLHF.

This sequence joins TRBV28 and TRBJ1-2, with 7 nucleotides matching TRBD1. The ends lost 6 bases at V and 7 bases at J; junction bases unmatched: 11. The CDR3 loop spans 14 amino acids. Looked up from germline, CDR1 is MDHEN and CDR2 is SYDVKM. The CDR3 here is CASRAWRGPGGYTF. Written as DNA, the CDR3 is TGTGCCAGCAGGGCGTGGAGGGGGCCCGGTGGCTACACCTTC.

CDR3 in amino acids: CAGGQLGGGETQYF. CDR3 in DNA: TGTGCCGGAGGACAGCTCGGAGGTGGCGAGACCCAGTACTTC. The chain joins TRBV2 to TRBJ2-5, with a tentative D call TRBD1 (6 bases). Germline CDR1 and CDR2: SNHLY and FYNNEI. The CDR3 is made up of 14 amino acids. With 11 bases removed from V and 5 bases from J, the gap between germline ends came to 21 bases.

The chain recombines TRBV5-1 with TRBJ2-7; TRBD2 aligns across 7 bases. Trimming at V came to 1 base and at J to 1 base, leaving 5 bases not matched to a gene. This CDR3 is 15 amino acids long. Germline V CDR1 and CDR2: SGHRS, YFSETQ. The CDR3 here is CASSLRREKSYEQYF. The CDR3 DNA is TGCGCCAGCAGCTTGAGGCGGGAGAAGTCCTACGAGCAGTACTTC.

The chain joins TRBV11-1 to TRBJ2-1, with 11 bases aligning to TRBD1. Germline V gene lookup returns CDR1 SGHAT and CDR2 FQDESV (reference sequence). V was pared by 5 bases and J by 7 bases, with 7 bases of the junction left unmatched. The CDR3 is 15 residues long. CDR3 in DNA: TGTGCCAGCAGCGCCGGGACAGGGGGTAAAAATGAGCAGTTCTTC. This encodes CASSAGTGGKNEQFF.

The chain uses TRBV7-9 and TRBJ2-7; 10 bases agree with TRBD2. Germline CDR1 SEHNR, CDR2 FQNEAQ (reference sequence). The junction had 8 bases not matched to a gene; V was cut back by 5 bases and J by 4 bases. This CDR3 has 15 residues. The CDR3 sequence is CASSDQREGGYEQYF. CDR3 nucleotides: TGTGCCAGCAGCGACCAGCGGGAGGGGGGTTACGAGCAGTACTTC.

The sample holds one count of this clone. The chain combines TRBV6-5 with TRBJ1-2, with 9 bases that match TRBD1. The CDR3 has 14 residues. CDR1 is MNHEY, CDR2 SVGAGI, per germline. Trimming removed 6 bases from V and 5 bases from J; junction bases left unmatched: 7. CDR3 nucleotide sequence: TGTGCCAGCAGACGGACAGGGGCGGATTATGGCTACACCTTC. Protein: CASRRTGADYGYTF.

J is TRBJ2-1 and V is TRBV6-5; 13 nucleotides align to TRBD2. This CDR3 contains 16 residues. Per germline, CDR1 MNHEY and CDR2 SVGAGI. J lost 8 bases, V lost 2 bases, and 6 bases had no gene match. CDR3 residues: CASSYRTSGRNYEQFF. DNA for the CDR3: TGTGCCAGCAGTTACCGGACTAGCGGGAGAAACTATGAGCAGTTCTTC.

This clone was detected a few times. The identical CDR3 is also encoded by other nucleotide sequences in the sample. This rearrangement joins TRBV7-2 to TRBJ1-5, with a weak D call TRBD1 (5 bases). This CDR3 has 17 amino acids. V lost 0 bases, J lost 4 bases, and 16 bases lay in between. The germline V gene has CDR1 SGHTA and CDR2 FQGNSA. This CDR3 is CASSLALGGAGNQPQHF. The CDR3 DNA is TGTGCCAGCAGCTTAGCATTGGGAGGGGCCGGGAATCAGCCCCAGCATTTT.

J is TRBJ1-2 and V is TRBV5-1, with a weak D call TRBD1 (5 bases). V shed 7 bases and J shed 5 bases, with 9 bases lying between them. The germline V gene encodes CDR1 SGHRS and CDR2 YFSETQ. The CDR3 is made up of 11 amino acids. CDR3 residues: CASGDRYGYTF. In nucleotides, the CDR3 is TGCGCCAGCGGTGACAGATATGGCTACACCTTC.

The chain recombines TRBV2 with TRBJ1-6; D perhaps matches TRBD1 (5 bases). Germline values: CDR1 SNHLY, CDR2 FYNNEI. The CDR3 runs to 14 residues. Trimming pared 4 bases from V and 7 bases from J, leaving 11 bases between. Here the CDR3 reads CASSVKGWNSPLHF. The CDR3 DNA follows: TGTGCCAGCAGTGTTAAGGGGTGGAATTCACCCCTCCACTTT. The entire variable domain, with the rest obtained from reference TRBV2 and TRBJ1-6, is as follows: EPEVTQTPSHQVTQMGQEVILRCVPISNHLYFYWYRQILGQKVEFLVSFYNNEISEKSEIFDDQFSVERPDGSNFTLKIRSTKLEDSAMYFCASSVKGWNSPLHFGNGTRLTVT.

This sequence joins TRBV15 and TRBJ1-5; TRBD1 aligns across 8 bases. The V gene's germline CDR1 is LNHNV and CDR2 YYDKDF (reference sequence). The CDR3 has 18 residues. V was clipped by 1 base and J by 2 bases; unmatched bases: 10. The CDR3 bases are TGTGCCACCAGCAGAGTGGGAGTGGCAGGGGGCGGCAATCAGCCCCAGCATTTT. This encodes CATSRVGVAGGGNQPQHF.

The genes are TRBV7-9 and TRBJ2-7, with 10 bases that match TRBD2. This CDR3 contains 15 residues. Losses at the gene ends were 5 bases for V and 7 bases for J; bases not matched to a gene: 11. The germline CDR1 and CDR2 sequences are SEHNR and FQNEAQ (reference sequence). In DNA form, the CDR3 reads TGTGCCAGCAGCCCCTGGACTAGCGGAGAACCTGAGCAGTACTTC. This sequence encodes CASSPWTSGEPEQYF.

The V gene is TRBV11-3, the J gene TRBJ2-1, with a weak D call TRBD2 (6 bases). V lost 1 base to trimming and J lost 8 bases, with 12 bases between them. Germline V CDR1 and CDR2: SGHNT, YENEEA. This CDR3 spans 14 amino acids. CDR3 coding DNA: TGTGCCAGCAGCTTAGTATCGACTAGTGATGAGCAGTTCTTC. Translation: CASSLVSTSDEQFF.

The CDR3 nucleotides are TGTGCCAGCAGCCCTCGGGAGGGGACGGGCTATGGCTACACCTTC. Amino acid sequence: CASSPREGTGYGYTF. The gene calls are TRBV5-6 and TRBJ1-2; tentatively, D is TRBD1 (5 bases). V lost 4 bases, J lost 4 bases, and 17 bases lay in between. The CDR3 contains 15 residues. Germline V CDR1 and CDR2: SGHDT, YYEEEE.

This clone was seen only a few times. The V and J genes are TRBV2 and TRBJ1-5; D unresolved. The germline V gene has CDR1 SNHLY and CDR2 FYNNEI. The CDR3 is made up of 13 amino acids. Trimming left V 1 base short and J 6 bases short, with 7 bases between. This CDR3 is CASSEDGRQPQHF. The CDR3 coding sequence is TGTGCCAGCAGTGAAGATGGGCGTCAGCCCCAGCATTTT.

The V and J genes are TRBV7-2 and TRBJ1-1; 9 bases fit TRBD1. In germline, CDR1 is SGHTA, CDR2 FQGNSA. Unmatched junction bases numbered 3, after V lost 4 bases and J lost 3 bases. The length of the CDR3 is 14 residues. The CDR3 DNA is TGTGCCAGCAGCTCAGGACAGGGGTACACTGAAGCTTTCTTT. Amino acid sequence: CASSSGQGYTEAFF.

This clone occurred a few times. The chain recombines TRBV30 with TRBJ2-7, with TRBD1 as a possible D gene (6 bases). Germline V gene sequence: CDR1 GTSNPN, CDR2 SVGIG (reference sequence). V dropped 3 bases and J dropped 0 bases, with 15 bases sitting between them. This CDR3 has 15 residues. This CDR3 reads CAWSVPGHLSYEQYF. DNA for the CDR3: TGTGCCTGGAGCGTACCGGGACATCTCTCCTACGAGCAGTACTTC.

J is TRBJ2-3 and V is TRBV7-6; maybe TRBD1 (5 bases). Trimming took 5 bases from V and 4 from J, leaving 16 bases between them. Germline V CDR1 and CDR2: SGHVS, FNYEAQ. This CDR3 spans 15 amino acids. CDR3 sequence reads: CASSPREGRSDTQYF. In DNA, the CDR3 is TGTGCCAGCAGCCCCAGGGAAGGGCGGTCAGATACGCAGTATTTT.

The chain uses TRBV30 and TRBJ2-7; D ambiguous. The CDR3 sequence is 14 residues long. Germline assignment: CDR1 GTSNPN and CDR2 SVGIG (reference sequence). V dropped 1 base and J dropped 0 bases, with 10 bases sitting between them. In nucleotides, the CDR3 is TGTGCCTGGAGTGGGCAGGCCTCCTCCTACGAGCAGTACTTC. It is translated as CAWSGQASSYEQYF.

The genes are TRBV28 and TRBJ2-5, with TRBD2 matching over 12 bases. CDR3 length: 16 amino acids. The germline CDR1 and CDR2 sequences are MDHEN and SYDVKM. V was pared by 2 bases and J by 5 bases, with 6 bases of the junction left unmatched. The CDR3: CASSLLAGGALETQYF. For the CDR3, the DNA is TGTGCCAGCAGTTTACTAGCGGGAGGGGCCTTGGAGACCCAGTACTTC.